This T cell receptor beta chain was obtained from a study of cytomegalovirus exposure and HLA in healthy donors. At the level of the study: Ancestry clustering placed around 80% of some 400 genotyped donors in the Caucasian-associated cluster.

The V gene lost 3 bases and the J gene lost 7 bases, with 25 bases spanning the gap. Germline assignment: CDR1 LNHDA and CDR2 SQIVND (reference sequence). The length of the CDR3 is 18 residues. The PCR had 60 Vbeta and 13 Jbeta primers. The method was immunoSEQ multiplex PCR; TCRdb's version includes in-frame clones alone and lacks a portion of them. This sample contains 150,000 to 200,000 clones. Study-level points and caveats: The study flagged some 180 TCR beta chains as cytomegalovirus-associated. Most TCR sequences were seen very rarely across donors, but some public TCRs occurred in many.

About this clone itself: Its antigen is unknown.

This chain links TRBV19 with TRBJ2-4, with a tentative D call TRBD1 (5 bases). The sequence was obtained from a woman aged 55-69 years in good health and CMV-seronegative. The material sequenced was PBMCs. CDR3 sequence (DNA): TGTGCCAGTAGTATTATTCCCTCCGGACATAGGATGTGGAACATTCAGTACTTC. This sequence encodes CASSIIPSGHRMWNIQYF. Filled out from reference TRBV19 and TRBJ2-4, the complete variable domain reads DGGITQSPKYLFRKEGQNVTLSCEQNLNHDAMYWYRQDPGQGLRLIYYSQIVNDFQKGDIAEGYSVSREKKESFPLTVTSAQKNPTAFYLCASSIIPSGHRMWNIQYFGAGTRLSVL.